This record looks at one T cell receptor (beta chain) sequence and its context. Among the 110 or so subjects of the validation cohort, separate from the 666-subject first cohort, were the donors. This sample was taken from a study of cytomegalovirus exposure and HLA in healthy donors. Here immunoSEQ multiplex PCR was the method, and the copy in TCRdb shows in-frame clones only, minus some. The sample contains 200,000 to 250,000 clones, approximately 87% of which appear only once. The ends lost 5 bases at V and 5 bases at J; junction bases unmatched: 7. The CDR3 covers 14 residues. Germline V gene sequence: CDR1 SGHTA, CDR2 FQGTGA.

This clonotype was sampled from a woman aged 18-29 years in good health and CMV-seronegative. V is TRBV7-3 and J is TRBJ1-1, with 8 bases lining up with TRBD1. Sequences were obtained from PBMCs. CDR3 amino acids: CASSPGQVGTEAFF. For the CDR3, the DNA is TGTGCCAGCAGCCCGGGACAGGTAGGGACTGAAGCTTTCTTT.